This T cell receptor beta chain was observed in a study of cytomegalovirus exposure and HLA in healthy donors. This clone appeared once. The antigen is undetermined. The PCR ran on 60 Vbeta and 13 Jbeta primers. Method: immunoSEQ multiplex PCR; TCRdb's copy keeps in-frame clones and lacks some. The sample carries 100,000 to 150,000 clones, 74% recorded once. CDR1 is SGHRS, CDR2 YFSETQ, per germline. CDR3 length: 14 residues. After removal of 0 bases from V and 6 bases from J, the junction contained 1 base not matched to a gene. Nominally healthy donors were sampled, though unrecorded immune exposures were likely. Study results and caveats: Upon later analysis, HLA-associated TCR beta chains proved more clonally expanded than other, equally common chains.

The sample consisted of PBMCs. The sequence came from a man aged 35 to 55 in good health and CMV-seropositive. The chain links TRBV5-1 to TRBJ2-1; TRBD1 agrees at 9 bases. Here the CDR3 DNA reads TGCGCCAGCAGCTTGGGGGACAGGGCCAATGAGCAGTTCTTC. Encoded protein: CASSLGDRANEQFF.